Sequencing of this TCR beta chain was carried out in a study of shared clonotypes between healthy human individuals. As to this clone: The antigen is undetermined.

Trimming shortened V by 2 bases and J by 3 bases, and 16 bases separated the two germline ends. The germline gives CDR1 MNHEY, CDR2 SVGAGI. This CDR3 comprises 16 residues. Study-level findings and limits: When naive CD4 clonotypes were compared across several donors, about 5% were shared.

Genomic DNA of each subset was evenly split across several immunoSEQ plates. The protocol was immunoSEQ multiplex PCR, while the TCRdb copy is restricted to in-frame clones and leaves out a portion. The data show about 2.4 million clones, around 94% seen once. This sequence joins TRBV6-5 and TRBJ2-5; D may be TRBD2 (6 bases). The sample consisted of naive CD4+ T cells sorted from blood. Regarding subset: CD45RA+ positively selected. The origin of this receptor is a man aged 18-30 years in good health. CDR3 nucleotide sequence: TGTGCCAGCAGTTACGGACGGGACTTAGCGGAAGAGACCCAGTACTTC. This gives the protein CASSYGRDLAEETQYF.